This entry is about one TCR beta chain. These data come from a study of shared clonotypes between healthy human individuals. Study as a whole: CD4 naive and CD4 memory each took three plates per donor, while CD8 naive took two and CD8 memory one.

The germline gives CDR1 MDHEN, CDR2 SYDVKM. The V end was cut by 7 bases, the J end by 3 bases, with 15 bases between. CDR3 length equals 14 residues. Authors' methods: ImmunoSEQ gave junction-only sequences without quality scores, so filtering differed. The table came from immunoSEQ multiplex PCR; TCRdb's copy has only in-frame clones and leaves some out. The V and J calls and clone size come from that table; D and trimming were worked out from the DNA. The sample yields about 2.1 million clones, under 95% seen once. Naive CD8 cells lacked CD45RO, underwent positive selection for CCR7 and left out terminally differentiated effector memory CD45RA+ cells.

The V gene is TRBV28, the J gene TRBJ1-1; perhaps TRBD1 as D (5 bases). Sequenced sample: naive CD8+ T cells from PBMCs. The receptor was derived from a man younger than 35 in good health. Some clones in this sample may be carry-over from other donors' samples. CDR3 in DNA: TGTGCCAGCACGATTGGGGGTACGGACACTGAAGCTTTCTTT. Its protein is CASTIGGTDTEAFF.